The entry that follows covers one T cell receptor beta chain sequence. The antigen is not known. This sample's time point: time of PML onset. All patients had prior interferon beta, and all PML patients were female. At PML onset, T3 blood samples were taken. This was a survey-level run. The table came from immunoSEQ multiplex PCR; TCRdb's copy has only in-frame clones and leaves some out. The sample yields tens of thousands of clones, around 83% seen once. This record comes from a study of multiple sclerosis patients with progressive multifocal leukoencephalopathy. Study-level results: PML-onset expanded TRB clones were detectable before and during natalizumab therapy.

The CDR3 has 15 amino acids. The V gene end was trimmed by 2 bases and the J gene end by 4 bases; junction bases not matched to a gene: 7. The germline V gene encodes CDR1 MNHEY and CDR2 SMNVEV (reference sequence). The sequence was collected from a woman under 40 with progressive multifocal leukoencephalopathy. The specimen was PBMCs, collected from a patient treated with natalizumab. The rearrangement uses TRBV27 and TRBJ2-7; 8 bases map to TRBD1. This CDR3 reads CASSLRTGTSYEQYF. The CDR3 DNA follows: TGTGCCAGCAGTTTACGGACAGGGACCTCTTACGAGCAGTACTTC.